Listed here are 20 T cell receptor beta chains from one sample, sequenced in a study of blood T cells in healthy people across ages. The use of a sample-barcoded 5' primer and a J-beta primer mix characterized a second PCR of roughly 7 to 12 cycles. TCRdb re-called the 5' RACE reads through MiXCR, storing one row per CDR3 protein. The table includes fewer than 900,000 distinct CDR3 sequences, roughly two fifths detected once. Sequencing input: blood. All receptors come from a woman aged 55-69 years in good health.

This chain uses TRBV9 with TRBJ2-3; D call uncertain. Germline CDR1 is SGDLS and CDR2 is YYNGEE. This CDR3 has 13 residues. Trimming removed 0 bases from V and 4 bases from J, with 6 bases in between. CDR3 nucleotide sequence: TGTGCCAGCAGCGTAGAAATCTCAGATACGCAGTATTTT. Its translation is CASSVEISDTQYF.

This clonotype was observed a handful of times. This chain connects TRBV18 to TRBJ2-1; 9 nucleotides agree with TRBD2. V lost 2 bases to trimming and J lost 5 bases; unmatched junction nucleotides: 4. Germline CDR1 is KGHSH and CDR2 is LQKENI. CDR3 length: 15 residues. The CDR3 bases are TGTGCCAGCTCACCAACAGCGGGAGGAGACAATGAGCAGTTCTTC. It translates to CASSPTAGGDNEQFF.

This clonotype was seen just once. The rearrangement joins TRBV27 to TRBJ2-7, with D possibly being TRBD2 (5 bases). This CDR3 has 14 amino acids. With 3 bases removed from V and 5 bases from J, the gap between germline ends came to 14 bases. CDR1 MNHEY and CDR2 SMNVEV come from the germline V gene (reference sequence). CDR3 residues: CASSFQAFGNEQYF. The CDR3 DNA reads as TGTGCCAGCAGTTTTCAGGCTTTCGGGAACGAGCAGTACTTC.

This chain uses TRBV4-3 with TRBJ1-1, with D maybe TRBD1 (5 bases). The CDR3 sequence is 15 residues long. Trimming removed 2 bases at V and 0 bases at J, with 10 bases between. Looked up from germline, CDR1 is LGHNA and CDR2 is YSLEER. The chain's CDR3 is CASSQLTDMNTEAFF. The CDR3 region has the DNA TGCGCCAGCAGCCAATTGACAGACATGAACACTGAAGCTTTCTTT.

The chain has TRBV20-1 and TRBJ2-5, with D possibly matching TRBD2 (5 bases). The CDR3 has 14 amino acids. Trimming left V 6 bases short and J 11 bases short, with 25 bases between. Germline CDR1 reads DFQATT; CDR2 reads SNEGSKA (reference sequence). Written as DNA, the CDR3 is TGCAGTGCGCCTGCACCCGAATCGGCCTGGGAGCAGTACTTC. It is translated as CSAPAPESAWEQYF.

This clonotype was counted between two and nine times. V is TRBV5-1 and J is TRBJ2-1, with 11 bases matching TRBD1. The CDR3 is 15 amino acids. The V gene's germline CDR1 is SGHRS and CDR2 YFSETQ. J gave up 7 bases and V 4 bases, and 7 bases lay outside the gene matches. DNA of the CDR3: TGCGCCAGCAGCCCGGCCGGGACAGGGGGGAATGAGCAGTTCTTC. Protein: CASSPAGTGGNEQFF.

V gene TRBV6-5 combines with J gene TRBJ2-4, with 7 bases aligning to TRBD1. The end of the DNA is better explained by TRBJ2-7, so the J call may be wrong. CDR1 MNHEY and CDR2 SVGAGI come from the germline V gene. This CDR3 contains 16 residues. The CDR3 protein is CASSYSSRGMTYEQYF. The CDR3 DNA reads as TGTGCCAGCAGTTACTCGAGCAGGGGGATGACCTACGAGCAGTACTTC.

The chain carries TRBV29-1 and TRBJ2-3; the D is unclear. V was pared by 6 bases and J by 6 bases, with 16 bases between. CDR3 length: 13 amino acids. CDR1 and CDR2 from the germline V gene are SQVTM and ANQGSEA. The CDR3 protein is CSVFGSYTDTQYF. CDR3 DNA sequence: TGCAGCGTCTTTGGATCCTACACGGATACGCAGTATTTT.

The CDR3: CASSQGSDRYEQYF. In nucleotides, the CDR3 is TGTGCCAGCAGCCAAGGTTCAGATCGCTACGAGCAGTACTTC. This chain uses TRBV3-1 with TRBJ2-7; no reliable D call. Germline V CDR1 and CDR2: LGHDT, YNNKEL (reference sequence). The V end was cut by 1 base, the J end by 3 bases, with 10 bases between. The CDR3 sequence is 14 residues long.

The CDR3 nucleotides are TGTGCCAGCAGCCCAGGGACAGTGGCGGGCAAAAACATTCAGTACTTC. Protein sequence: CASSPGTVAGKNIQYF. This chain uses TRBV7-9 with TRBJ2-4, with TRBD1 identical over 7 bases. Looked up from germline, CDR1 is SEHNR and CDR2 is FQNEAQ (reference sequence). The junction had 10 bases not matched to a gene; V was cut back by 5 bases and J by 3 bases. The CDR3 contains 16 residues.

V gene TRBV7-9 combines with J gene TRBJ2-1; possibly TRBD2 for D (5 bases). V lost 5 bases to trimming and J lost 5 bases, with 13 bases between them. CDR1 and CDR2 from the germline V gene are SEHNR and FQNEAQ (reference sequence). The CDR3 has 14 residues. For the CDR3, the DNA is TGTGCCAGCAGCCCCAGTGGGGAGAACAATGAGCAGTTCTTC. Amino acids: CASSPSGENNEQFF.

The chain is built from TRBV7-3 and TRBJ1-6, with D maybe TRBD1 (5 bases). The germline V gene encodes CDR1 SGHTA and CDR2 FQGTGA. With 5 bases removed from V and 8 bases from J, the gap between germline ends came to 16 bases. CDR3 size: 15 residues. CDR3: CASSLRQGSDSPLHF. The CDR3 coding sequence is TGTGCCAGCAGCCTACGGCAGGGAAGTGATTCACCCCTCCACTTT.

This clonotype came up a few times. The V gene is TRBV6-1, the J gene TRBJ2-2, with D perhaps TRBD1 (5 bases). Germline-derived CDR1 and CDR2 are MNHNS and SASEGT. CDR3 length: 17 amino acids. The V gene lost 8 bases and the J gene lost 0 bases, with 19 bases spanning the gap. DNA of the CDR3: TGTGCCAGCGGGGCAAGGTCGGACGGTACGAACACCGGGGAGCTGTTTTTT. Translating gives CASGARSDGTNTGELFF.

To note about this clonotype: This may stem from a read error, because a much larger clone lies one nucleotide away. The CDR3 DNA follows: TGTGCCAGCAGAGGTAGCGGGGCGTATTACAATGAGCAGTACTTC. Translated: CASRGSGAYYNEQYF. The rearrangement uses TRBV2 and TRBJ2-1; 8 nucleotides agree with TRBD2. Near its end, the DNA agrees better with TRBJ2-7, so the J call may be wrong. The CDR3 loop spans 15 amino acids. The germline CDR1 and CDR2 sequences are SNHLY and FYNNEI.

This chain connects TRBV20-1 to TRBJ2-7; 14 bases are shared with TRBD2. The CDR3 is made up of 17 amino acids. After removal of 0 bases from V and 3 bases from J, the junction contained 7 bases not matched to a gene. The germline V gene has CDR1 DFQATT and CDR2 SNEGSKA (reference sequence). The CDR3 spells CSARDWGTSGSLYEQYF. The CDR3 nucleotides read TGCAGTGCTAGAGATTGGGGGACTAGCGGGAGTCTCTACGAGCAGTACTTC.

Worth noting for this clonotype: A read error may explain this, as a much larger clone is one base away. The chain combines TRBV12-3 or TRBV12-4 with TRBJ2-1; D remains ambiguous. This CDR3 has 14 amino acids. V lost 6 bases to trimming and J lost 13 bases, with 22 bases between them. The DNA of the CDR3 is TGTGCCAGCAGAGCCCCCCTCGGGCAAGAGACCCAGTTCTTC. This encodes CASRAPLGQETQFF.

V gene TRBV6-5 combines with J gene TRBJ1-1, with D unresolved. This CDR3 spans 13 amino acids. Germline V gene sequence: CDR1 MNHEY, CDR2 SVGAGI. Trimming left V 6 bases short and J 4 bases short, with 12 bases between. CDR3 in amino acids: CASSRPPSTEAFF. Here the CDR3 DNA reads TGTGCCAGCAGCCGCCCACCGAGCACTGAAGCTTTCTTT.

The chain recombines TRBV18 with TRBJ1-2; D call uncertain. The CDR3 is 13 residues long. CDR1 and CDR2 from the germline V gene are KGHSH and LQKENI. The V end lost 2 bases, the J end lost 7 bases, and 11 bases lay between the germline ends. DNA of the CDR3: TGTGCCAGCTCACCAGACGAGACGTCTGGCTACACCTTC. It encodes CASSPDETSGYTF.

A few counts support this clonotype. The chain carries TRBV20-1 and TRBJ2-7; 8 bases line up with TRBD1. This CDR3 has 16 amino acids. CDR1 DFQATT and CDR2 SNEGSKA come from the germline V gene (reference sequence). V shed 4 bases and J 6 bases; nucleotides not matched to a gene: 17. CDR3 amino acids: CSAITPGQAIPLEQYF. CDR3 DNA: TGCAGTGCTATTACACCGGGACAGGCGATTCCCCTCGAGCAGTACTTC.

This clonotype has at least ten counts. The chain has TRBV3-1 and TRBJ2-3; 7 nucleotides match TRBD1. The CDR3 has 16 residues. After removal of 0 bases from V and 4 bases from J, the junction contained 7 bases not matched to a gene. CDR1 LGHDT and CDR2 YNNKEL come from the germline V gene (reference sequence). In DNA form, the CDR3 reads TGTGCCAGCAGCCAAGATTCGTACAGGGGCTCAGATACGCAGTATTTT. Translated, it gives CASSQDSYRGSDTQYF.